Detailed here is one T cell receptor (beta chain). As yet, its antigen is unknown. The source of the sample is a study of PD-L1 blockade in urothelial cancer. Overall study context: Male sex and bladder-origin urothelial cancer were recorded for twenty-five of 29 patients. A median of approximately 1,500 T cells was obtained from tumor samples. Study results and limitations: Each tumor sample, one FFPE specimen per patient, was not taken right before treatment.

Each PCR contained spiked-in synthetic TCR analog templates. This table comes from immunoSEQ multiplex PCR, and its TCRdb copy is limited to in-frame clones, with some not included. There are about 700 clones in the sample; less than 35% occur only once, and 7.5% to 9% lies in the top ten. The source of this sequence is a man in his 60s with urothelial cancer. The sample was tumor tissue, taken before atezolizumab (anti-PD-L1) treatment.

DNA for the CDR3: TGTGCCAGCAGTCCACACCCTATAACGACAGGGACTAGCACAGATACGCAGTATTTT. Its protein is CASSPHPITTGTSTDTQYF. The chain employs TRBV6-8 and TRBJ2-3; tentative D call: TRBD1 (7 bases). The CDR3 consists of 19 residues. V shed 5 bases and J shed 0 bases, with 24 bases lying between them. CDR1 and CDR2 from the germline V gene are MNHGY and SAAAGT.